The 32 T cell receptor beta chains below come from one sample, sequenced in a study of long-term antiretroviral therapy in people with HIV. Assay version v3.0 of immunoSEQ was used, and it was run at survey level. Method: immunoSEQ multiplex PCR; TCRdb's copy keeps in-frame clones and lacks some. The table records 22,000 or so clones, 70% to 90% of them present only once. The sample was unsorted PBMCs, taken approximately 2.5 years after starting antiretroviral therapy. These receptors came from a woman aged 45-60 years with HIV.

The chain is built from TRBV5-1 and TRBJ1-3; no clear D. The CDR3 is 15 residues long. The ends were cut back, 3 bases at V and 0 bases at J, with 10 bases in the middle. Germline V gene lookup returns CDR1 SGHRS and CDR2 YFSETQ. The CDR3 nucleotides are TGCGCCAGCAGCTCCCTCGGGTCCTCTGGAAACACCATATATTTT. Its protein is CASSSLGSSGNTIYF.

The chain links TRBV6-5 to TRBJ2-2; D might be TRBD1 (5 bases). The V gene's germline CDR1 is MNHEY and CDR2 SVGAGI. The length of the CDR3 is 13 residues. Deletions cut 4 bases from V and 7 bases from J, with 10 bases between. As DNA, the CDR3 is TGTGCCAGCAGTTTCAGGGTGGGCGGGGAGCTGTTTTTT. Translated, it gives CASSFRVGGELFF.

This clone is medium-sized by share. J is TRBJ2-7 and V is TRBV4-1; 9 nucleotides align to TRBD1. CDR1 and CDR2 (germline): MGHRA, YSYEKL. V gave up 5 bases and J gave up 6 bases; unmatched junction bases: 14. CDR3 length: 16 amino acids. The CDR3 nucleotides read TGCGCCAGCAGCGTATCCCCGGGACAGGGATCCGGCGAGCAGTACTTC. Translation gives CASSVSPGQGSGEQYF.

The CDR3 bases are TGTGCCAGCAGAGCCGGGACAGGCTACTACGAGCAGTACTTC. The encoded protein is CASRAGTGYYEQYF. V gene TRBV27 combines with J gene TRBJ2-7, with 8 bases lining up with TRBD1. The CDR3 extends over 14 amino acids. The V gene end was trimmed by 6 bases and the J gene end by 3 bases; junction bases not matched to a gene: 7. CDR1 and CDR2 (germline): MNHEY, SMNVEV (reference sequence).

V and J are TRBV11-3 and TRBJ2-2; D is uncertain. Germline V lookup: CDR1 SGHNT, CDR2 YENEEA. The CDR3 covers 13 residues. Trimming took 5 bases from V and 8 from J, leaving 12 bases between them. The CDR3 here is CASSIDSFGELFF. The CDR3 DNA follows: TGTGCCAGCAGCATCGACTCTTTTGGGGAGCTGTTTTTT.

The chain couples TRBV11-2 to TRBJ2-7, with a tentative D call TRBD1 (6 bases). The V gene's germline CDR1 is SGHAT and CDR2 FQNNGV. The CDR3 has 14 residues. The ends were cut back, 5 bases at V and 2 bases at J, with 13 bases in the middle. In DNA, the CDR3 is TGTGCCAGCAGCCCCCAGGGGTTAACCTACGAGCAGTACTTC. Residues: CASSPQGLTYEQYF.

The rearrangement links TRBV7-6 to TRBJ2-5; D is unresolved. The CDR3 is 14 residues long. Trimming pared 5 bases from V and 5 bases from J, leaving 15 bases between. Germline V gene data show CDR1 as SGHVS and CDR2 as FNYEAQ. CDR3 region: CASSVSEPMETQYF. The CDR3 region has the DNA TGTGCCAGCAGCGTATCGGAACCGATGGAGACCCAGTACTTC.

The chain combines TRBV6-5 with TRBJ2-5; D call uncertain. There are 15 residues in the CDR3. CDR1 MNHEY and CDR2 SVGAGI come from the germline V gene. The V gene lost 5 bases and the J gene lost 2 bases, with 15 bases spanning the gap. The DNA for the CDR3 is TGTGCCAGCAGTCCTATGGGCCTATCTCAAGAGACCCAGTACTTC. It translates to CASSPMGLSQETQYF.

This clone was seen only a few times. CDR3 residues: CASSPGSNTGELFF. Written as DNA, the CDR3 is TGTGCCAGCTCACCAGGGTCGAACACCGGGGAGCTGTTTTTT. This chain uses TRBV18 with TRBJ2-2; D remains unclear. CDR1 is KGHSH and CDR2 is LQKENI in the germline V gene. The CDR3 has 14 residues. Trimming shortened V by 2 bases and J by 0 bases, and 4 bases separated the two germline ends.

This chain connects TRBV28 to TRBJ2-5, with TRBD1 identical over 9 bases. The CDR3 has 15 amino acids. Germline V lookup: CDR1 MDHEN, CDR2 SYDVKM. The trim removed 3 bases at V and 5 bases at J, leaving 7 bases unmatched. The chain's CDR3 is CASSFPGQGMETQYF. The CDR3, as DNA: TGTGCCAGCAGTTTTCCCGGACAGGGGATGGAGACCCAGTACTTC.

The chain joins TRBV5-4 to TRBJ2-2; 7 bases line up with TRBD1. Germline values: CDR1 SGHNT, CDR2 YYREEE (reference sequence). V shed 4 bases and J 4 bases; nucleotides not matched to a gene: 4. The CDR3 has 14 amino acids. The CDR3 loop reads CASSPGQVTGELFF. Written as DNA, the CDR3 is TGTGCCAGCAGCCCCGGACAGGTCACCGGGGAGCTGTTTTTT.

The chain employs TRBV7-8 and TRBJ2-7, with TRBD1 as a possible D gene (5 bases). This CDR3 is built from 15 residues. From germline, CDR1 is SGHVS and CDR2 FQNEAQ. Trimming took off 3 bases at V and 5 bases at J, with 17 bases between the two ends. Here the CDR3 DNA reads TGTGCCAGCAGCTTGGGGCAGGGCCGACGGGACGAGCAGTACTTC. Translation gives CASSLGQGRRDEQYF.

This rearrangement joins TRBV5-1 to TRBJ2-7; 10 bases fit TRBD1. Losses at the gene ends were 3 bases for V and 4 bases for J; bases not matched to a gene: 4. The CDR3 has 14 residues. Per germline, CDR1 SGHRS and CDR2 YFSETQ. The chain's CDR3 is CASSSGTGVYEQYF. As DNA, the CDR3 is TGCGCCAGCAGCTCCGGGACAGGGGTTTACGAGCAGTACTTC.

The chain is built from TRBV27 and TRBJ2-1; D possibly corresponds to TRBD2 (8 bases). The CDR3 extends over 16 amino acids. The V gene lost 5 bases and the J gene lost 3 bases, with 17 bases spanning the gap. Germline CDR1 and CDR2: MNHEY and SMNVEV (reference sequence). The CDR3 DNA follows: TGTGCCAGCAGTCCAGGGGGGACTAGGGTCTACAATGAGCAGTTCTTC. Protein product: CASSPGGTRVYNEQFF.

This clone is a singleton in its sample. This rearrangement joins TRBV2 to TRBJ1-5; a weak D match, TRBD1 (5 bases). V was cut by 2 bases and J by 1 base, with 9 bases left in between. Germline assignment: CDR1 SNHLY and CDR2 FYNNEI. This CDR3 contains 15 residues. The CDR3 sequence is CASSEQGLSNQPQHF. In DNA form, the CDR3 reads TGTGCCAGCAGTGAACAGGGACTGAGCAATCAGCCCCAGCATTTT. The whole variable domain, filled in from reference TRBV2 and TRBJ1-5, reads EPEVTQTPSHQVTQMGQEVILRCVPISNHLYFYWYRQILGQKVEFLVSFYNNEISEKSEIFDDQFSVERPDGSNFTLKIRSTKLEDSAMYFCASSEQGLSNQPQHFGDGTRLSIL.

The rearrangement links TRBV18 to TRBJ1-5; D is possibly TRBD1 (5 bases). Germline lookup yields CDR1 KGHSH and CDR2 LQKENI. The CDR3 extends over 14 amino acids. Trimming pared 6 bases from V and 6 bases from J, leaving 15 bases between. The chain's CDR3 is CASSSGGVGQPQHF. CDR3 coding DNA: TGTGCCAGCTCGTCGGGAGGGGTGGGTCAGCCCCAGCATTTT.

This clone has just one count. The V gene is TRBV29-1, the J gene TRBJ1-1, with D possibly being TRBD1 (5 bases). Per germline, CDR1 SQVTM and CDR2 ANQGSEA. The CDR3 spans 13 residues. Trimming stripped 7 bases from V and 2 bases from J, with 14 bases between. The CDR3 nucleotides are TGCAGCGCAAAGTCGCAGGGAAACACTGAAGCTTTCTTT. As protein: CSAKSQGNTEAFF.

The rearrangement uses TRBV6-1 and TRBJ2-7, with D unclear. Germline V gives CDR1 MNHNS, CDR2 SASEGT. V lost 4 bases and J lost 3, with 4 bases in between. This CDR3 has 11 amino acids. CDR3: CASSGYYEQYF. CDR3 bases: TGTGCCAGCAGTGGGTACTACGAGCAGTACTTC.

The rearrangement joins TRBV7-2 to TRBJ2-1; no definite D call. CDR3 length: 14 amino acids. Looked up from germline, CDR1 is SGHTA and CDR2 is FQGNSA. The germline V and J ends were trimmed by 1 base and 8 bases, with 12 bases remaining between them. The CDR3 DNA follows: TGTGCCAGCAGCTTAGGACTCCCCGGATATGAGCAGTTCTTC. This translates into CASSLGLPGYEQFF.

J is TRBJ2-5 and V is TRBV19; the match to TRBD2 covers 14 bases. Germline loops: CDR1 LNHDA, CDR2 SQIVND (reference sequence). The trim removed 8 bases at V and 5 bases at J, leaving 7 bases unmatched. CDR3 length: 15 residues. This CDR3 is CASRGTSGGRETQYF. CDR3 bases: TGTGCCAGTCGTGGGACTAGCGGGGGTCGGGAGACCCAGTACTTC.

The DNA for the CDR3 is TGTGCCAGCAGCTTAAGAAATGAGCAGTTCTTC. As protein: CASSLRNEQFF. The chain recombines TRBV7-9 with TRBJ2-1; D is undetermined. CDR3 size: 11 residues. Germline V gene sequence: CDR1 SEHNR, CDR2 FQNEAQ (reference sequence). Trimming removed 2 bases from V and 7 bases from J, with 3 bases in between. The full variable domain, its missing parts supplied by reference TRBV7-9 and TRBJ2-1, is DTGVSQNPRHKITKRGQNVTFRCDPISEHNRLYWYRQTLGQGPEFLTYFQNEAQLEKSRLLSDRFSAERPKGSFSTLEIQRTEQGDSAMYLCASSLRNEQFFGPGTRLTVL.

The chain recombines TRBV6-6 with TRBJ1-5; the D is unclear. Germline assignment: CDR1 MNHNY and CDR2 SVGAGI (reference sequence). Trimming pared 0 bases from V and 3 bases from J, leaving 12 bases between. This CDR3 comprises 16 residues. In DNA, the CDR3 is TGTGCCAGCAGTTACTCTCGGGCGGCCTACAATCAGCCCCAGCATTTT. Amino acid sequence: CASSYSRAAYNQPQHF.

The chain uses TRBV27 and TRBJ2-1, with 7 bases aligning to TRBD2. CDR1 is MNHEY, CDR2 SMNVEV, per germline (reference sequence). CDR3 length: 16 amino acids. The junction had 9 bases not matched to a gene; V was cut back by 3 bases and J by 4 bases. CDR3 sequence reads: CASSFAGVIFYNEQFF. In DNA, the CDR3 is TGTGCCAGCAGTTTTGCGGGAGTTATTTTTTACAATGAGCAGTTCTTC.

This chain uses TRBV7-2 with TRBJ2-5; tentative D call: TRBD1 (6 bases). Trimming shortened V by 5 bases and J by 2 bases, and 15 bases separated the two germline ends. The CDR3 loop spans 15 amino acids. Looked up from germline, CDR1 is SGHTA and CDR2 is FQGNSA. CDR3 loop: CASSLGGGAQETQYF. CDR3 DNA: TGTGCCAGCAGCCTTGGTGGGGGCGCACAAGAGACCCAGTACTTC.

The J gene is TRBJ2-5, the V gene TRBV5-6; D might be TRBD1 (6 bases). Germline CDR1 is SGHDT and CDR2 is YYEEEE. The V end lost 2 bases, the J end lost 4 bases, and 9 bases lay between the germline ends. This CDR3 contains 13 residues. The CDR3 sequence: CASSFGTLETQYF. The DNA for the CDR3 is TGTGCCAGCAGCTTTGGGACACTAGAGACCCAGTACTTC.

This sequence joins TRBV9 and TRBJ2-1; D may match TRBD1 or TRBD2 (7 bases each). Looked up from germline, CDR1 is SGDLS and CDR2 is YYNGEE. The length of the CDR3 is 18 residues. Trimming left V 1 base short and J 0 bases short, with 17 bases between. In DNA, the CDR3 is TGTGCCAGCAGCGTAATAGGGAGGGGGGACAGCTCCTACAATGAGCAGTTCTTC. Its protein product is CASSVIGRGDSSYNEQFF.

CDR3 protein: CAISDSRTSGGSTDTQYF. CDR3 bases: TGTGCCATCAGTGATAGTCGGACTAGCGGGGGTAGCACAGATACGCAGTATTTT. The genes are TRBV10-3 and TRBJ2-3; 13 bases match TRBD2. Germline V CDR1 and CDR2: ENHRY, SYGVKD. J was trimmed by 0 bases and V by 3 bases; bases with no gene match: 6. The CDR3 totals 18 residues.

The gene calls are TRBV19 and TRBJ1-5; possibly TRBD1 for D (6 bases). Trimming cost V 5 bases and J 11 bases, with 19 bases left between them. Germline loops: CDR1 LNHDA, CDR2 SQIVND (reference sequence). CDR3 length: 14 residues. This CDR3 reads CASSPPGHGATQHF. The CDR3 nucleotides read TGTGCCAGTAGTCCTCCGGGACACGGCGCGACCCAGCATTTT.

The chain carries TRBV2 and TRBJ2-3; either TRBD1 or TRBD2 may supply D (6 bases each). The CDR3 has 15 residues. Germline CDR1 and CDR2: SNHLY and FYNNEI. V lost 4 bases, J lost 3 bases, and 14 bases lay in between. The CDR3, as DNA: TGTGCCAGCAGTGTGTCGGGGGCCTCGACAGATACGCAGTATTTT. Translating it yields CASSVSGASTDTQYF.

Comments on this clone: Other nucleotide sequences from this sample produce the same CDR3. The chain carries TRBV6-5 and TRBJ2-2; 7 nucleotides align to TRBD1. V shed 6 bases, J shed 7 bases, and the junction held 5 bases outside the gene matches. The CDR3 has 13 residues. CDR1 and CDR2 (germline): MNHEY, SVGAGI. The CDR3 bases are TGTGCCAGCAGGCAGACAGGGTTCGGGGAGCTGTTTTTT. Translation gives CASRQTGFGELFF.

This chain connects TRBV6-6 to TRBJ2-7; TRBD2 agrees at 7 bases. This CDR3 spans 11 amino acids. V was clipped by 6 bases and J by 5 bases; unmatched bases: 1. Germline lookup yields CDR1 MNHNY and CDR2 SVGAGI (reference sequence). This chain's CDR3 is CASRREHEQYF. The CDR3 DNA follows: TGTGCCAGCAGGCGGGAGCACGAGCAGTACTTC.

The chain joins TRBV27 to TRBJ1-1; D gene unclear. V shed 6 bases and J shed 3 bases, with 5 bases lying between them. CDR3 length equals 11 residues. In germline, CDR1 is MNHEY, CDR2 SMNVEV (reference sequence). The CDR3 DNA is TGTGCCAGCAGGGCTTACACTGAAGCTTTCTTT. Protein sequence: CASRAYTEAFF.